What follows is one TCR beta chain and its context. Its antigen is unidentified. These data are taken from a study of cytomegalovirus exposure and HLA in healthy donors. The PCR ran on 60 Vbeta and 13 Jbeta primers. Only in-frame clones appear in the TCRdb table, and some are missing; sequencing was by immunoSEQ multiplex PCR. Of roughly 190,000 clones in the sample, about nine tenths were seen once. Study-wide results and limits: In a later analysis, donors in an Asian-associated ancestry cluster reportedly had fewer N-insertions in productive TCRs than the cohort mean. Presence/absence analyses treated sequencing depth as roughly uniform across donors. With later analysis, a missense DCLRE1C variant became linked to TCR beta V- and J-gene trimming.

Sequencing input: PBMCs. The receptor was derived from a boy aged 2-9 years in good health and CMV-seronegative.

In DNA, the CDR3 is TGTGCCAGCAGCTTGGCATTTGTTCTAGATATAGGAGAGACCCAGTACTTC. Translated: CASSLAFVLDIGETQYF. The J gene is TRBJ2-5, the V gene TRBV5-8; the D is unclear. This CDR3 spans 17 amino acids. V was pared by 0 bases and J by 4 bases, with 19 bases between. Germline V gives CDR1 SGHTS, CDR2 YDEGEE.